This T cell receptor (beta chain) derives from a study of neoadjuvant anti-PD-1 for oral cavity cancer. Study context: Around day 43, patients without progression received a fourth nivolumab dose before surgery. The study's findings and limits: Higher pretreatment blood Treg/Th17 ratios correlated with higher pretreatment blood and lower post-treatment tumor TCRbeta clonality.

This clone was recorded only once. Its antigen is as yet unknown. The CDR3 contains 14 residues. Looked up from germline, CDR1 is SGHNT and CDR2 is YENEEA. V gave up 5 bases and J gave up 3 bases; unmatched junction bases: 6. Patients were newly diagnosed with stage II-IVA oral cavity squamous cell carcinoma without prior systemic or radiation treatment. Cohort: HPV-negative, locally advanced oral cavity squamous cell carcinoma patients. Clones were sequenced by immunoSEQ multiplex PCR, and TCRdb holds only the in-frame ones, with some missing. The sample lists 7,000 or so clones, 48% seen once, with about 10% in the top ten.

The sequence was obtained from a person aged 35-80 years with oral cavity squamous cell carcinoma. The rearrangement uses TRBV11-3 and TRBJ2-5, with 7 bases lining up with TRBD1. This material consisted of tumor tissue, taken before nivolumab (anti-PD-1) treatment. The CDR3 DNA reads TGTGCCAGCAGCCGACAGGGTAGGAAAGAGACCCAGTACTTC. Amino acid sequence: CASSRQGRKETQYF. Full variable domain (missing parts from reference TRBV11-3 and TRBJ2-5): EAGVVQSPRYKIIEKKQPVAFWCNPISGHNTLYWYLQNLGQGPELLIRYENEEAVDDSQLPKDRFSAERLKGVDSTLKIQPAELGDSAVYLCASSRQGRKETQYFGPGTRLLVL.